Sequencing of this TCR beta chain was carried out in a study of blood T cell repertoires in COVID-19. As for the study in general: T cells, B-cell-depleted T cells, or PBMCs provided the cDNA or gDNA that served as material.

Only in-frame clones appear in the TCRdb table, and some are missing; sequencing was by immunoSEQ multiplex PCR. There are fewer than 350,000 clones in the sample; about 85% occur only once, and 2% to 3% lies in the top ten. Trimming removed 2 bases at V and 2 bases at J, with 6 bases between. This CDR3 has 12 residues. CDR1 and CDR2 (germline): SQVTM, ANQGSEA. Enrolled through a virtual design, the participants were between about 18 and 100 years of age and came from 24 US areas. Self-reported history from a screening survey and questionnaire set each donor's cohort. Recovery meant two consecutive negative NP/OP PCR tests, professional clearance, or resolved symptoms.

The genes are TRBV29-1 and TRBJ1-2; D is undetermined. The sample taken for sequencing was PBMCs or T cells enriched from blood (not recorded which). The clonotype comes from a woman between 45 and 65 years old who had recovered from COVID-19. CDR3 loop: CSVESGNYGYTF. DNA of the CDR3: TGCAGCGTTGAATCCGGGAACTATGGCTACACCTTC.